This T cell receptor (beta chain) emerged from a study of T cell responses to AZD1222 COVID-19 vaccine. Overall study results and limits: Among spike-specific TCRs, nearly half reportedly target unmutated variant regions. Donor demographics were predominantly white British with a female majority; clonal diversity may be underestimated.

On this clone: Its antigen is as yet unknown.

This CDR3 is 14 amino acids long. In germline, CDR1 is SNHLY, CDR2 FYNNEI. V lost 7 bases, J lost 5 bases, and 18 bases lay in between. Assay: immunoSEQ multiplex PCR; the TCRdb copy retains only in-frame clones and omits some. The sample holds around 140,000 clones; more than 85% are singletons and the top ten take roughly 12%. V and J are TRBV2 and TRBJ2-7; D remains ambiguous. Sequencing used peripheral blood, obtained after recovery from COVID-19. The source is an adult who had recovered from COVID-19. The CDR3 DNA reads TGTGCCAGCACCGAAGACGGACGAAGGAACGAGCAGTACTTC. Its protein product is CASTEDGRRNEQYF.